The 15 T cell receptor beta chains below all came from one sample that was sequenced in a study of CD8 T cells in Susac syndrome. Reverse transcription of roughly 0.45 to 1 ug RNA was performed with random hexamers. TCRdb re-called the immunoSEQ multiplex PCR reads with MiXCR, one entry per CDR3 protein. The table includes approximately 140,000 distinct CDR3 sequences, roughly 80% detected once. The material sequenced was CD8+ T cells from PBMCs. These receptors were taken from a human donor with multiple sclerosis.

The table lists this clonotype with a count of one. The CDR3 sequence: CASSEFIEDTSYEQYV. CDR3 nucleotide sequence: TGTGCCAGCAGTGAATTCATTGAGGACACCTCCTACGAGCAGTACGTC. The chain links TRBV6-1 to TRBJ2-7, with D possibly being TRBD1 (5 bases). Germline loops: CDR1 MNHNS, CDR2 SASEGT. V gave up 2 bases and J gave up 0 bases, with 14 bases separating them. The CDR3 runs to 16 residues.

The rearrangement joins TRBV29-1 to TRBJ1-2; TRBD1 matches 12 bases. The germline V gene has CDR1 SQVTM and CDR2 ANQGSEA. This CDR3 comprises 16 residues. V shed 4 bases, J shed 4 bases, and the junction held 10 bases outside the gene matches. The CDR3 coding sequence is TGCAGCGTTGCCGGGGACAGGGGGCGAATTGGCTATGGCTACACCTTC. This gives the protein CSVAGDRGRIGYGYTF.

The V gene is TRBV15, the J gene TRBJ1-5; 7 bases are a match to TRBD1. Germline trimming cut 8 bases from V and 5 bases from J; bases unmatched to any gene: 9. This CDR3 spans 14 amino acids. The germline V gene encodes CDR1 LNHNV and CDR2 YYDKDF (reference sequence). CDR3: CATAGTETYQPQHF. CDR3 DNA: TGTGCCACCGCAGGGACAGAAACGTATCAGCCCCAGCATTTT.

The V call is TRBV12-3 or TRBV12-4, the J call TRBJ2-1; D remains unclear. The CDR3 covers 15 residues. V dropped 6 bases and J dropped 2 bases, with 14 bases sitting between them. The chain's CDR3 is CASSPDSNPYNEQFF. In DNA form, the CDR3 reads TGTGCCAGCAGCCCCGACTCCAACCCCTACAATGAGCAGTTCTTC.

This CDR3 reads CSGGPLAGLDTQYF. The DNA for the CDR3 is TGCAGTGGGGGGCCGCTAGCGGGGTTAGATACGCAGTATTTT. The rearrangement joins TRBV29-1 to TRBJ2-3; 9 bases are shared with TRBD2. Looked up from germline, CDR1 is SQVTM and CDR2 is ANQGSEA. CDR3 length equals 14 residues.

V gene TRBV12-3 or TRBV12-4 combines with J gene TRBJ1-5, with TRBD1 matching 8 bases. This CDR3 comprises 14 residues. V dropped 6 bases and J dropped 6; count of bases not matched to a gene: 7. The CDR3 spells CASSSTGGLQPQHF. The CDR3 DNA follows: TGTGCCAGCAGCTCAACAGGGGGACTTCAGCCCCAGCATTTT.

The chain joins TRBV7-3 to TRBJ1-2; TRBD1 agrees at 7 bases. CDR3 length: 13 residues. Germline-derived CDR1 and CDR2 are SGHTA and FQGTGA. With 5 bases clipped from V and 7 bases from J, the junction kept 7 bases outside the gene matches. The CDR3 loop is CASSLDRLRGYTF. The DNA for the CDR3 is TGTGCCAGCAGCCTGGACAGGCTCCGTGGCTACACCTTC.

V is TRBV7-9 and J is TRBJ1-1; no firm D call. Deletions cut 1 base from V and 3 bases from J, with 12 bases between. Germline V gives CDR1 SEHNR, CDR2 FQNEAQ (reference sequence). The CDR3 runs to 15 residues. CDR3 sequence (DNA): TGTGCCAGCAGCTTAGGGGCCGGGCCGGACACTGAAGCTTTCTTT. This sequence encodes CASSLGAGPDTEAFF. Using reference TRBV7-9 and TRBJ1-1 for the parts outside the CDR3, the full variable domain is DTGVSQNPRHKITKRGQNVTFRCDPISEHNRLYWYRQTLGQGPEFLTYFQNEAQLEKSRLLSDRFSAERPKGSFSTLEIQRTEQGDSAMYLCASSLGAGPDTEAFFGQGTRLTVV.

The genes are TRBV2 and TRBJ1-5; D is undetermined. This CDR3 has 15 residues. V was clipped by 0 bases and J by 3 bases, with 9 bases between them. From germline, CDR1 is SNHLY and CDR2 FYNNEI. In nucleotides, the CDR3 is TGTGCCAGCAGTGAAGCAGTACAGAACAATCAGCCCCAGCATTTT. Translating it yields CASSEAVQNNQPQHF. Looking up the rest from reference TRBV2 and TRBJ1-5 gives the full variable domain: EPEVTQTPSHQVTQMGQEVILRCVPISNHLYFYWYRQILGQKVEFLVSFYNNEISEKSEIFDDQFSVERPDGSNFTLKIRSTKLEDSAMYFCASSEAVQNNQPQHFGDGTRLSIL.

The CDR3 loop is CVSLMGPGEAFF. CDR3 coding DNA: TGTGTCTCACTGATGGGGCCAGGTGAAGCTTTCTTT. The chain combines TRBV6-2 or TRBV6-3 with TRBJ1-1; TRBD1 is a possible D gene (5 bases). Germline V gene sequence: CDR1 MNHEY, CDR2 SVGEGT. CDR3 size: 12 residues.

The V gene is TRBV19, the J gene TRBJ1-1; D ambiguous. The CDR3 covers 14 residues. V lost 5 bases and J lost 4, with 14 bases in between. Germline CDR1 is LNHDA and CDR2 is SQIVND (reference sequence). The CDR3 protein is CASSSFGSGTEAFF. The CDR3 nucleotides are TGTGCCAGTAGTTCTTTTGGTTCAGGCACTGAAGCTTTCTTT.

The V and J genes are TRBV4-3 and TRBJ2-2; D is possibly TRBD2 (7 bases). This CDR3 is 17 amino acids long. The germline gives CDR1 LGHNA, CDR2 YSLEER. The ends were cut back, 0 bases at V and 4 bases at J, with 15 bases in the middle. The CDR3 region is CASSQDSGGVRTGELFF. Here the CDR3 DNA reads TGCGCCAGCAGCCAAGATTCGGGGGGCGTTCGCACCGGGGAGCTGTTTTTT.

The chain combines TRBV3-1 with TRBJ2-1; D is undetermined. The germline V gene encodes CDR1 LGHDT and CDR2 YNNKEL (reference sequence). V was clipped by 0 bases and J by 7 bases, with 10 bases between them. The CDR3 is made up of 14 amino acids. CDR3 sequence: CASSQEFGRNEQFF. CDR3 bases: TGTGCCAGCAGCCAAGAGTTCGGCAGGAATGAGCAGTTCTTC.

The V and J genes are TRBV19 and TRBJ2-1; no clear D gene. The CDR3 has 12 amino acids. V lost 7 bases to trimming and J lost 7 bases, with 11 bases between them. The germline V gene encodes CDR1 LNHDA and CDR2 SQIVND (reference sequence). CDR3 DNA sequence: TGTGCCAGTACCTTTAGTGGGAATGAGCAGTTCTTC. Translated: CASTFSGNEQFF.

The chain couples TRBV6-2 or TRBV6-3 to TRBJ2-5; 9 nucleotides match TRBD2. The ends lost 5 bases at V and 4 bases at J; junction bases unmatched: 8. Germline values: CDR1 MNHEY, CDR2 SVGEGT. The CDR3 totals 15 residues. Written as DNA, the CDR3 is TGTGCCAGCAGTCAAATTAGCGGGAGAGGAGAGACCCAGTACTTC. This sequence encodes CASSQISGRGETQYF.